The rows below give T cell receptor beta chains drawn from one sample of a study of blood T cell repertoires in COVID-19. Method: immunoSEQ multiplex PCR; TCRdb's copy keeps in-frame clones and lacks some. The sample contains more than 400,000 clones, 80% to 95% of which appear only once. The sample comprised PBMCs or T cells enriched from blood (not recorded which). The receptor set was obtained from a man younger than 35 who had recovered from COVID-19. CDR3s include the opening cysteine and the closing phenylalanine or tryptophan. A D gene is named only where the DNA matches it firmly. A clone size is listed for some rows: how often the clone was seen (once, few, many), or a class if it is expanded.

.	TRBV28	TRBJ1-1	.	TGTGCCAGCAACCCATGGACTTGGAACACTGAAGCTTTCTTT	CASNPWTWNTEAFF
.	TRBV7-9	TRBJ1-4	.	TGTGCCAGCAGCGCCCGACCGCTACTACGTGAAAAACTGTTTTTT	CASSARPLLREKLFF
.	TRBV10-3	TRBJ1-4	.	TGTGCCATCAGTGATCTGGGCTGGGAAAAACTGTTTTTT	CAISDLGWEKLFF
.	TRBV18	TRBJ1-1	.	TGTGCCAGCTCACCAATGGGAGGCACTGAAGCTTTCTTT	CASSPMGGTEAFF
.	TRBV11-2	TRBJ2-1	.	TGTGCCAGCAGGCCCCTCGGACTGAGAAACTACAATGAGCAGTTCTTC	CASRPLGLRNYNEQFF
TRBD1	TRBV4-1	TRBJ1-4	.	TGCGCCAGCAGCCAACCGACAGGGCTTTCTAATGAAAAACTGTTTTTT	CASSQPTGLSNEKLFF
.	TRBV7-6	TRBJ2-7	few	TGTGCCAGCAGCTTAGGGCGGGACAGAAATTACGAGCAGTACTTC	CASSLGRDRNYEQYF
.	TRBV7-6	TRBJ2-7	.	TGTGCCAGCAGCTTAGTACCAGGTACCTACGAGCAGTACTTC	CASSLVPGTYEQYF
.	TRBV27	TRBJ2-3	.	TGTGCCACCATCCCTAGTCAGGGGGGTACGCAGTATTTT	CATIPSQGGTQYF
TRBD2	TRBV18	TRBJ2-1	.	TGTGCCAGCTCACCTAGGAGCGGGGATGAGCAGTTCTTC	CASSPRSGDEQFF
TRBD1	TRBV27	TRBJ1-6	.	TGTGCCAGCAGACCAACAGGGGTGCCATCCCTCCACTTT	CASRPTGVPSLHF
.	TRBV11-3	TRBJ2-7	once	TGTGCCAGCAGCTTAGGGTTCGGGTACGAGCAGTACTTC	CASSLGFGYEQYF
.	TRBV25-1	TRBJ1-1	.	TGTGCCAGCAGTGAAACAGGTCTGAAGAACACTGAAGCTTTCTTT	CASSETGLKNTEAFF
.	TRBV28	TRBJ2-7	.	.	CASSSSGLAEYEQYF
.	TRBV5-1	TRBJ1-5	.	TGCGCCAGCAGCTTGGGTCGCCACTATAGCAATCAGCCCCAGCATTTT	CASSLGRHYSNQPQHF
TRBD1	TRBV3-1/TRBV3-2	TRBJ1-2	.	TGTGCCAGCAGCCTACAAGCTACAGGGGGCAGGGGCTACACCTTC	CASSLQATGGRGYTF
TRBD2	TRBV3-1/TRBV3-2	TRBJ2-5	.	TGTGCCAGCAGCCAGTGGTTAGCGGGGGACGAGACCCAGTACTTC	CASSQWLAGDETQYF
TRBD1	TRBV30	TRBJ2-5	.	TGTGCCTGGGGACAGGGAGGTCAGGTAGAGACCCAGTACTTC	CAWGQGGQVETQYF
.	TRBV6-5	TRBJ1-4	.	TGTGCCAGCTTCGCTGGGAGAGGGGGTAATGAAAAACTGTTTTTT	CASFAGRGGNEKLFF
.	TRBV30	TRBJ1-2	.	TGTGCCTGCACCGGGAGGGACTATGGCTACACCTTC	CACTGRDYGYTF
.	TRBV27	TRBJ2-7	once	TGTGCCAGCAGTTCCCTAGGACAGACTTCCTACGAGCAGTACTTC	CASSSLGQTSYEQYF
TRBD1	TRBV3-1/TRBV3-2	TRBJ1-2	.	TGTGCCAGCAGCCCTGGGACAGATTATGGCTACACCTTC	CASSPGTDYGYTF
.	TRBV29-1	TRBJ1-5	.	TGCAGCGTCCGGGGGGACCTCAATCAGCCCCAGCATTTT	CSVRGDLNQPQHF
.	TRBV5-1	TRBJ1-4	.	TGCGCCAGCAGATGGGGGGGCCCTAATGAAAAACTGTTTTTT	CASRWGGPNEKLFF
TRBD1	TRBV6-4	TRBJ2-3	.	TGTGCCAGCAGTACAGGGGTGAGCACAGATACGCAGTATTTT	CASSTGVSTDTQYF
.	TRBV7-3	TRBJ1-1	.	TGTGCCAGCAGCTTCGCTGGGGGCGAGACTGAAGCTTTCTTT	CASSFAGGETEAFF
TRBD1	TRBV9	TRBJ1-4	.	TGTGCCAGCAGCGAGGGACAGAGAAATGAAAAACTGTTTTTT	CASSEGQRNEKLFF
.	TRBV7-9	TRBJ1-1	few	TGTGCCAGCAGCTTTGAGGACATCCCTGAAGCTTTCTTT	CASSFEDIPEAFF
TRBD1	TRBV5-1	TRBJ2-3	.	TGCGCCAGCACCACAGGGGATACAGATACGCAGTATTTT	CASTTGDTDTQYF
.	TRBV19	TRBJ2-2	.	TGTGCCAGTAGTATCTCGACACCTTACACCGGGGAGCTGTTTTTT	CASSISTPYTGELFF
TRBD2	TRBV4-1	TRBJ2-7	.	TGCGCCAGCAGCCAAGAAGGTAGCGGGAAAATCGAGCAGTACTTC	CASSQEGSGKIEQYF
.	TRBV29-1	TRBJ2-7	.	TGCAGCGTTTTAACTTTCTCCTACGAGCAGTACTTC	CSVLTFSYEQYF
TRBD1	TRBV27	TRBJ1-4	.	TGTGCCAGCAGTCCCCAGTACAGGGGCGATGAAAAACTGTTTTTT	CASSPQYRGDEKLFF
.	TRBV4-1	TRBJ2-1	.	TGCGCCAGCAGCCAAGAATCGAACTACTACAATGAGCAGTTCTTC	CASSQESNYYNEQFF
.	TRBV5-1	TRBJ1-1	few	TGCGCCAGCAGCGTTGGAGAAGGGAACACTGAAGCTTTCTTT	CASSVGEGNTEAFF
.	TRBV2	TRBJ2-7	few	TGTGCCAGGGCGACAGGCGCCTCCTACGAGCAGTACTTC	CARATGASYEQYF
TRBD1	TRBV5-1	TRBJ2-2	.	TGCGCCAGCAGGAGGGACAGGGCGAACACCGGGGAGCTGTTTTTT	CASRRDRANTGELFF
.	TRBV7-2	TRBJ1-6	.	TGTGCCAGCAGCTTAGGTTACGGGTCACAGCGGAATTCACCCCTCCACTTT	CASSLGYGSQRNSPLHF
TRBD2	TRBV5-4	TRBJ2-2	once	TGTGCCAGCAGCCCCTCCCTTTCCGGGAGGCCTACCGGGGAGCTGTTTTTT	CASSPSLSGRPTGELFF